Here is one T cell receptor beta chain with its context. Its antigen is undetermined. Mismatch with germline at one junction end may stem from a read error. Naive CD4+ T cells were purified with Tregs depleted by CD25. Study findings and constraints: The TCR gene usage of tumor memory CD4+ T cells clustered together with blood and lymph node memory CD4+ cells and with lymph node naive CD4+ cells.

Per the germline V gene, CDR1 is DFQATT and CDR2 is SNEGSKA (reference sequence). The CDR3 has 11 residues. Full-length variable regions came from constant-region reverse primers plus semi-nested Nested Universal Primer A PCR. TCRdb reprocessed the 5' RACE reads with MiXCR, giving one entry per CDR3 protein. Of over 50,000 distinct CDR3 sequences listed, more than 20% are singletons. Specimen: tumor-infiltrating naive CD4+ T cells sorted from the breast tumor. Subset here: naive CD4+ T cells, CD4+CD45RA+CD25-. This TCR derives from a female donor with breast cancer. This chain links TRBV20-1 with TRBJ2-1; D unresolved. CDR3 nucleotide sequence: TGCAGGGCTAGGGATTACAATGAGCAGTTCTTC. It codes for CRARDYNEQFF.